What follows are 11 T cell receptor beta chains derived from one specimen sequenced in a study of Ad26.COV2.S vaccination and SARS-CoV-2 variants. Indicated treatment: around 19 received Ad26.COV2.S at low or high dose, single or two shots; 5 received placebo; per-sample allocation not given. Day 63 after the first injection of vaccine or placebo was the sampling time. Measured with immunoSEQ multiplex PCR; TCRdb has only the in-frame clones, and not every one. This repertoire shows about 680,000 clones, more than 70% found once; its top ten account for nearly 1.5%. The sample here was peripheral blood, taken in a trial of Ad26.COV2.S vaccine versus placebo. The receptors shown here come from a person aged 18-65 years who received the Ad26.COV2.S COVID-19 vaccine or a placebo.

The gene calls are TRBV2 and TRBJ2-2; perhaps TRBD1 as D (5 bases). V was shortened by 8 bases and J by 4 bases, with 11 bases between the two germline ends. Germline CDR1 and CDR2: SNHLY and FYNNEI. The CDR3 has 13 residues. The CDR3, as DNA: TGTGCCAGCGGAGCGACAGTCACCGGGGAGCTGTTTTTT. Protein product: CASGATVTGELFF.

The chain has TRBV7-6 and TRBJ1-2; D perhaps matches TRBD1 (5 bases). V was trimmed by 5 bases and J by 8 bases, leaving 12 bases between them. Per germline, CDR1 SGHVS and CDR2 FNYEAQ. The CDR3 totals 12 residues. CDR3 sequence: CASSPTGGGYTF. DNA of the CDR3: TGTGCCAGCAGCCCGACTGGGGGGGGCTACACCTTC.

This sequence joins TRBV7-9 and TRBJ2-5; D is unclear. From germline, CDR1 is SEHNR and CDR2 FQNEAQ (reference sequence). This CDR3 region has 14 residues. V lost 1 base, J lost 1 base, and 7 bases lay in between. CDR3 sequence reads: CASSLVGFQETQYF. Written as DNA, the CDR3 is TGTGCCAGCAGCTTAGTGGGGTTCCAAGAGACCCAGTACTTC.

This clone was found once. The V gene is TRBV5-1, the J gene TRBJ2-3; D gene unclear. V was pared by 0 bases and J by 6 bases, with 14 bases between. CDR3 length equals 15 residues. The V gene's germline CDR1 is SGHRS and CDR2 YFSETQ. The CDR3 DNA sequence: TGCGCCAGCAGCTTGGTATTGGGGTTGGTGGATACGCAGTATTTT. Amino acid sequence: CASSLVLGLVDTQYF. The full variable domain, rest sourced from reference TRBV5-1 and TRBJ2-3, is KAGVTQTPRYLIKTRGQQVTLSCSPISGHRSVSWYQQTPGQGLQFLFEYFSETQRNKGNFPGRFSGRQFSNSRSEMNVSTLELGDSALYLCASSLVLGLVDTQYFGPGTRLTVL.

This clone was observed once. The J gene is TRBJ2-1, the V gene TRBV6-5; D is undetermined. Between the trimmed V and J ends, which lost 4 bases and 5 bases, there was a span of 12 bases. This CDR3 has 14 amino acids. Germline-derived CDR1 and CDR2 are MNHEY and SVGAGI. CDR3 DNA: TGTGCCAGCAGTTTCAAATTAGGACACAATGAGCAGTTCTTC. Translation: CASSFKLGHNEQFF.

The chain is built from TRBV10-1 and TRBJ1-1, with D tentatively TRBD1 (5 bases). CDR1 and CDR2 from the germline V gene are WNHNN and SYGVQD (reference sequence). This CDR3 spans 18 amino acids. V was pared by 0 bases and J by 1 base, with 18 bases between. CDR3 in DNA: TGCGCCAGCAGTGAGTCGACTCATTCAGGGATTCCGAACACTGAAGCTTTCTTT. This encodes CASSESTHSGIPNTEAFF.

The V gene is TRBV4-1, the J gene TRBJ2-7; perhaps D is TRBD1 or TRBD2 (6 bases each). The ends were cut back, 1 base at V and 3 bases at J, with 16 bases in the middle. The CDR3 contains 16 residues. CDR1 MGHRA and CDR2 YSYEKL come from the germline V gene. In nucleotides, the CDR3 is TGCGCCAGCAGCCAAGGGGAGGACAGACTCATCTACGAGCAGTACTTC. This codes for CASSQGEDRLIYEQYF.

The chain employs TRBV12-3 or TRBV12-4 and TRBJ1-1; possibly TRBD1 for D (6 bases). CDR3 size: 13 residues. Trimming took off 1 base at V and 7 bases at J, with 10 bases between the two ends. Written as DNA, the CDR3 is TGTGCCAGCAGTTTAGGCGGGACATTTGAAGCTTTCTTT. Its protein product is CASSLGGTFEAFF.

The V call is TRBV12-3 or TRBV12-4, the J call TRBJ2-5, with no clear D. The length of the CDR3 is 12 residues. Between the trimmed V and J ends, which lost 3 bases and 3 bases, there was a span of 5 bases. The CDR3 bases are TGTGCCAGCAGTTTGTTCGAAGAGACCCAGTACTTC. Amino acids: CASSLFEETQYF.

This clone has only one observation. The chain employs TRBV5-6 and TRBJ2-2; D perhaps matches TRBD1 (6 bases). The CDR3 sequence is 16 residues long. Germline V lookup: CDR1 SGHDT, CDR2 YYEEEE. The V gene lost 0 bases and the J gene lost 5 bases, with 14 bases spanning the gap. The CDR3 reads CASSLEAAGVTGELFF. The CDR3 DNA is TGTGCCAGCAGCTTGGAAGCGGCAGGGGTAACCGGGGAGCTGTTTTTT. Full variable domain (missing parts from reference TRBV5-6 and TRBJ2-2): DAGVTQSPTHLIKTRGQQVTLRCSPKSGHDTVSWYQQALGQGPQFIFQYYEEEERQRGNFPDRFSGHQFPNYSSELNVNALLLGDSALYLCASSLEAAGVTGELFFGEGSRLTVL.

V usage is TRBV5-1 and J usage is TRBJ2-7, with D maybe TRBD1 (6 bases). This CDR3 is built from 13 residues. The V gene's germline CDR1 is SGHRS and CDR2 YFSETQ. The V end lost 7 bases, the J end lost 1 base, and 12 bases lay between the germline ends. CDR3 amino acids: CASRPDSSYEQYF. The CDR3 DNA is TGCGCCAGCCGGCCGGACAGTTCCTACGAGCAGTACTTC. Variable domain in full (rest from reference TRBV5-1 and TRBJ2-7): KAGVTQTPRYLIKTRGQQVTLSCSPISGHRSVSWYQQTPGQGLQFLFEYFSETQRNKGNFPGRFSGRQFSNSRSEMNVSTLELGDSALYLCASRPDSSYEQYFGPGTRLTVT.